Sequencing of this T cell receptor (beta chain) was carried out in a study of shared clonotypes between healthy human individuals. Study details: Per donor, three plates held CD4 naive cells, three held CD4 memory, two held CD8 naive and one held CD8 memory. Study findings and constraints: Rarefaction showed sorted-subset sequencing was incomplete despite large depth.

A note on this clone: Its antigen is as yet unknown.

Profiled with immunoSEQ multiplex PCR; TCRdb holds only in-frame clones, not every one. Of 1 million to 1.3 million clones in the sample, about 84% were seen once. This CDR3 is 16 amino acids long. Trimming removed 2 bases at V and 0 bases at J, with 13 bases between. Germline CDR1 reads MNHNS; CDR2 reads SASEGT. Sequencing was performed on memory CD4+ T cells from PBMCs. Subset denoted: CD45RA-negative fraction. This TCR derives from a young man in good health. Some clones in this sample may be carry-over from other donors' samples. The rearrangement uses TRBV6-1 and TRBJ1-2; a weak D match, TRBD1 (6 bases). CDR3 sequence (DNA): TGTGCCAGCAGTGAATTTTACAGGGAAGCTAACTATGGCTACACCTTC. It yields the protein CASSEFYREANYGYTF.